This T cell receptor (beta chain) comes out of a study of T cells after yellow fever vaccination. Study as a whole: SMART-Seq v4 Ultra Low Input handled preparation of low-cell-number fractions.

Trimming removed 4 bases from V and 1 base from J, with 11 bases in between. Germline-derived CDR1 and CDR2 are MNHEY and SMNVEV (reference sequence). This CDR3 region has 14 residues. With regard to this clonotype: Antigen unknown.

Researchers made TCR cDNA using 5'RACE template switching, and this step added a universal primer site and UMIs. Using its own MiXCR run on the 5' RACE reads, TCRdb lists one record per CDR3 protein. The sample comprises just under 600,000 distinct CDR3 sequences, roughly 13% of which are singletons, and over 12% rests with the top ten. Findings and caveats of the study: Though it reached lower strength, the secondary response hit its peak faster, day 5 versus 15.

The chain combines TRBV27 with TRBJ2-7; D not certain. Sequencing used PBMCs, obtained on the day of the yellow fever booster vaccination. The receptor was derived from a man younger than 40 who received the YFV17D yellow fever vaccine. For the CDR3, the DNA is TGTGCCAGCAGTTCGGCAGGTTCGTCCTACGAGCAGTACTTC. It yields the protein CASSSAGSSYEQYF.